This T cell receptor beta chain is from a study of cytomegalovirus exposure and HLA in healthy donors. Overall study findings and caveats: In a later analysis, an Asian-associated ancestry cluster reportedly showed fewer N-insertions than the 666-donor mean. In an earlier analysis, productive rearrangement rates for most beta V segments clustered near 87% or 30%. Investigators reported 164 TCR beta chains as tied to cytomegalovirus.

Germline-derived CDR1 and CDR2 are SGHTA and FQGNSA. The CDR3 has 16 residues. The V end lost 4 bases, the J end lost 4 bases, and 17 bases lay between the germline ends. This clone has a handful of counts. Its antigen is not known. With 60 Vbeta and 13 Jbeta primers, the PCR was carried out. Clones were sequenced by immunoSEQ multiplex PCR, and TCRdb holds only the in-frame ones, with some missing. The data contain roughly 100,000 clones, roughly four fifths of them singletons. The sample comprised PBMCs. V gene TRBV7-2 combines with J gene TRBJ2-1, with D maybe TRBD2 (5 bases). The sequence came from a man aged 30 to 39 in good health and CMV-seropositive. In nucleotides, the CDR3 is TGTGCCAGCAGCTCACGGCCCCTAGCAGGATACAATGAGCAGTTCTTC. Protein product: CASSSRPLAGYNEQFF. Looking up the rest from reference TRBV7-2 and TRBJ2-1 gives the full variable domain: GAGVSQSPSNKVTEKGKDVELRCDPISGHTALYWYRQSLGQGLEFLIYFQGNSAPDKSGLPSDRFSAERTGGSVSTLTIQRTQQEDSAVYLCASSSRPLAGYNEQFFGPGTRLTVL.